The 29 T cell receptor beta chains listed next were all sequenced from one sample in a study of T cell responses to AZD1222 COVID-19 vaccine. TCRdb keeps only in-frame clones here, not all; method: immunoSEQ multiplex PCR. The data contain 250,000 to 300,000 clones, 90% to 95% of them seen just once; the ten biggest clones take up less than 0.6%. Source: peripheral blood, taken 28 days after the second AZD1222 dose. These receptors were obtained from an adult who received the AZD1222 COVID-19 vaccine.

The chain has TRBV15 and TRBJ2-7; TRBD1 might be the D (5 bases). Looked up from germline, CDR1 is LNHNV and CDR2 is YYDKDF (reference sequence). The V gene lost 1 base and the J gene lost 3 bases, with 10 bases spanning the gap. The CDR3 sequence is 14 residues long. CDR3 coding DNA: TGTGCCACCAGCAGAGCAGGGAAGAACTACGAGCAGTACTTC. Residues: CATSRAGKNYEQYF.

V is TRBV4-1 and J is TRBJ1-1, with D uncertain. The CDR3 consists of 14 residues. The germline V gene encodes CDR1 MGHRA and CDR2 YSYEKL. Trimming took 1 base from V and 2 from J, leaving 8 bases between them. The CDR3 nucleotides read TGCGCCAGCAGCCAAGGTCACTCTAACACTGAAGCTTTCTTT. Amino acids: CASSQGHSNTEAFF.

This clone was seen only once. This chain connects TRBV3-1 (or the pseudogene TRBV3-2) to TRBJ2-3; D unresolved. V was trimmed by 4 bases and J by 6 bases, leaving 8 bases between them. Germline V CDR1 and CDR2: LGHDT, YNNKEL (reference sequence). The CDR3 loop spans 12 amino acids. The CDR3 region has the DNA TGTGCCAGCAGCCGGATATCGGATACGCAGTATTTT. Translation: CASSRISDTQYF.

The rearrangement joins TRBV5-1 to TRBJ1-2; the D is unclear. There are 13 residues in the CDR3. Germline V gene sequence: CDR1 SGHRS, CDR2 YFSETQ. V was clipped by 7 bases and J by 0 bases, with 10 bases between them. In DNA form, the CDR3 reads TGCGCCAGCGCTGACCCCCCTAACTATGGCTACACCTTC. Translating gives CASADPPNYGYTF.

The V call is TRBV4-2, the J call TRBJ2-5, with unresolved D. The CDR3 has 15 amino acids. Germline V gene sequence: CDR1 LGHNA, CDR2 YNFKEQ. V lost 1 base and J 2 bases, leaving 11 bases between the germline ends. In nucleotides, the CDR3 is TGTGCCAGCAGCCAAGCTGGCGCGGATCAAGAGACCCAGTACTTC. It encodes CASSQAGADQETQYF.

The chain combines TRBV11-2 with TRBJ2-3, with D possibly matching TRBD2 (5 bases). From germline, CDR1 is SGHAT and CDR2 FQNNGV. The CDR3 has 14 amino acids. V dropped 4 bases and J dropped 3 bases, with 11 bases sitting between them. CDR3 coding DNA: TGTGCCAGCAGCTCCGGACTCGGGACAGATACGCAGTATTTT. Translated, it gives CASSSGLGTDTQYF.

The CDR3 loop reads CASSRDRDQPQHF. CDR3 nucleotides: TGTGCCAGCAGCCGGGACAGGGATCAGCCCCAGCATTTT. This sequence joins TRBV3-1 (or the pseudogene TRBV3-2) and TRBJ1-5, with 9 bases identical to TRBD1. The junction had 0 bases not matched to a gene; V was cut back by 4 bases and J by 5 bases. Germline V CDR1 and CDR2: LGHDT, YNNKEL (reference sequence). The CDR3 is 13 residues long.

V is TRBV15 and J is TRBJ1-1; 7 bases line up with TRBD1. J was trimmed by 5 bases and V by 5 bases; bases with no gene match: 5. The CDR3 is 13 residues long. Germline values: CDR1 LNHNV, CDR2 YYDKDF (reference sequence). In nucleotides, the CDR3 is TGTGCCACCAGCGCGTCAGGGGGTACTGAAGCTTTCTTT. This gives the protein CATSASGGTEAFF. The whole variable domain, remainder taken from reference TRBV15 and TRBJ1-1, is DAMVIQNPRYQVTQFGKPVTLSCSQTLNHNVMYWYQQKSSQAPKLLFHYYDKDFNNEADTPDNFQSRRPNTSFCFLDIRSPGLGDTAMYLCATSASGGTEAFFGQGTRLTVV.

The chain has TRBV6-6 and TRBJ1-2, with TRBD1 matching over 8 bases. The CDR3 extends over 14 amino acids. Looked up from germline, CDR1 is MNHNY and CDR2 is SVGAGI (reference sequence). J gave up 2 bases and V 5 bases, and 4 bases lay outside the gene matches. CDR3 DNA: TGTGCCAGCAGTCCCGGGGACAGGAACTATGGCTACACCTTC. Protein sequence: CASSPGDRNYGYTF.

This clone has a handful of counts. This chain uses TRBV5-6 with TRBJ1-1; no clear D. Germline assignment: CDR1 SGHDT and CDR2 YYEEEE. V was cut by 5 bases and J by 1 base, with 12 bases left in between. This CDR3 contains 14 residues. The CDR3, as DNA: TGTGCCAGCAGACGAGAAGGGAGGAACACTGAAGCTTTCTTT. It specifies CASRREGRNTEAFF.

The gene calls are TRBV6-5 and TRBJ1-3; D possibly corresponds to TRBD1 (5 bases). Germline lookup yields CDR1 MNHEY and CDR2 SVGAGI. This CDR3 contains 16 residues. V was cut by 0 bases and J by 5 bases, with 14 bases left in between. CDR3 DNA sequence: TGTGCCAGCAGTTACTCCCGTCGGGGGGGTAGAAACACCATATATTTT. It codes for CASSYSRRGGRNTIYF.

CDR3 in amino acids: CASSGAHHF. In DNA form, the CDR3 reads TGTGCCAGCAGCGGGGCCCACCACTTT. The genes are TRBV27 and TRBJ1-6; a weak D match, TRBD1 (5 bases). CDR1 and CDR2 from the germline V gene are MNHEY and SMNVEV (reference sequence). The length of the CDR3 is 9 residues. V was cut by 6 bases and J by 18 bases, with 9 bases left in between.

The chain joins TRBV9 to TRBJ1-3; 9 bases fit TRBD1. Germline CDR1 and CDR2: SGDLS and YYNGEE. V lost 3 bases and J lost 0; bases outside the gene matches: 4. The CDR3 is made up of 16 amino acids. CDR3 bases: TGTGCCAGCAGCGAGGGGACAGGGACCTCTGGAAACACCATATATTTT. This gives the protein CASSEGTGTSGNTIYF.

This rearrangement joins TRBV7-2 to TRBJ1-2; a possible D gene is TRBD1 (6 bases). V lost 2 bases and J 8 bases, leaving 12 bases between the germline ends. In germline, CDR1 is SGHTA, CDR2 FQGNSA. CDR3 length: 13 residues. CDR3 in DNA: TGTGCCAGCAGCTTATCGACAGGTCGGGGCTACACCTTC. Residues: CASSLSTGRGYTF.

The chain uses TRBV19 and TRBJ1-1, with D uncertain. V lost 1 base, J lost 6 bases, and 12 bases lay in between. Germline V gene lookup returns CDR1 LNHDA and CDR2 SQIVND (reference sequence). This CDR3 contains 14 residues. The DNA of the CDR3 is TGTGCCAGTAGTATAGTGTATGGTTTGGCTGAAGCTTTCTTT. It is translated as CASSIVYGLAEAFF.

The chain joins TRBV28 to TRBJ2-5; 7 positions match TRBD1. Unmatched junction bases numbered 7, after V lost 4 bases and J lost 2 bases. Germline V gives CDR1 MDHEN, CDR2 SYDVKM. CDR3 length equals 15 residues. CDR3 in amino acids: CASSSHGTAQETQYF. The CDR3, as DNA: TGTGCCAGCAGTTCCCACGGGACAGCTCAAGAGACCCAGTACTTC.

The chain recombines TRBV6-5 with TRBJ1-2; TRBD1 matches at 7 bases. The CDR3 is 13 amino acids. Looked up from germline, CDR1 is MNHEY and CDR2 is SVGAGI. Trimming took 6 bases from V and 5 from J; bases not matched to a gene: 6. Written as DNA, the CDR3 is TGTGCCAGCAGCAGACAGGGAAAATATGGCTACACCTTC. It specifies CASSRQGKYGYTF.

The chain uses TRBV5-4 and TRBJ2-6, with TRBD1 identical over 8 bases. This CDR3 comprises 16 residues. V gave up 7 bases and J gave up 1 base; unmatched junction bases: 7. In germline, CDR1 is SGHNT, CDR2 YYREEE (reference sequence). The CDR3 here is CASLGQEGSGANVLTF. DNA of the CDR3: TGTGCCAGCCTGGGACAGGAAGGATCTGGGGCCAACGTCCTGACTTTC. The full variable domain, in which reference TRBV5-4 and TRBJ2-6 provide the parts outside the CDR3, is ETGVTQSPTHLIKTRGQQVTLRCSSQSGHNTVSWYQQALGQGPQFIFQYYREEENGRGNFPPRFSGLQFPNYSSELNVNALELDDSALYLCASLGQEGSGANVLTFGAGSRLTVL.

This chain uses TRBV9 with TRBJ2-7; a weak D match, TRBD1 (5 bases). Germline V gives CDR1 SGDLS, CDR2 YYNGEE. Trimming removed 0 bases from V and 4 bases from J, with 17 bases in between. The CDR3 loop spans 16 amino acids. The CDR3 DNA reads TGTGCCAGCAGCGTAGGCGGCCAGGGATTGGGGTACGAGCAGTACTTC. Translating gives CASSVGGQGLGYEQYF.

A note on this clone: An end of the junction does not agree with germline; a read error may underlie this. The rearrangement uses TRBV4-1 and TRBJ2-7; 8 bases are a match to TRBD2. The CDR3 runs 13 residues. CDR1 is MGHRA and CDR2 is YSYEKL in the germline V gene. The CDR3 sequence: CASSPLVGGAIIF. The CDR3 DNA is TGCGCCAGCAGCCCCCTCGTCGGGGGGGCCATAATCTTC.

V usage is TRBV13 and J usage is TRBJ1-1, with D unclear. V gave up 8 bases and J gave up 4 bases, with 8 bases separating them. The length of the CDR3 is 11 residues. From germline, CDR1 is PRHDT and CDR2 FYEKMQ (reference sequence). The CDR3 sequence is CASHPGTEAFF. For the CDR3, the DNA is TGTGCCAGCCATCCGGGCACTGAAGCTTTCTTT.

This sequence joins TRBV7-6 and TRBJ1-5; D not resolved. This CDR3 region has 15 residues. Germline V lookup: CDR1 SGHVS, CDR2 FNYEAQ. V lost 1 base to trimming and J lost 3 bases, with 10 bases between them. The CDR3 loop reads CASSLVASPNQPQHF. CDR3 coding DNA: TGTGCCAGCAGCTTAGTTGCCAGCCCCAATCAGCCCCAGCATTTT.

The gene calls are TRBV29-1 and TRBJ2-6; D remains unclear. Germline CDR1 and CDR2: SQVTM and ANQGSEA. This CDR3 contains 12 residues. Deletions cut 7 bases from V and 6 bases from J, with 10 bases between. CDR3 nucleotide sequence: TGCAGCGCCCACAGTACGGCCAACGTCCTGACTTTC. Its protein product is CSAHSTANVLTF.

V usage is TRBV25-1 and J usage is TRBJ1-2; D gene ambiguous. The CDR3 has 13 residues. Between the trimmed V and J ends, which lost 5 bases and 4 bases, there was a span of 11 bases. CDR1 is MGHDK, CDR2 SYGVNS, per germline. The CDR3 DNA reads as TGTGCCAGCAGTCCCCCTACGTCCTATGGCTACACCTTC. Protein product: CASSPPTSYGYTF.

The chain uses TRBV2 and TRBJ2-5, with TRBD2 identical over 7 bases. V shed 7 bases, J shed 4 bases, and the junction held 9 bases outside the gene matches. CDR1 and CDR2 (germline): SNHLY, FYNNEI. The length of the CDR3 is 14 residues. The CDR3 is CASTDIAGGETQYF. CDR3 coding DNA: TGTGCCAGCACCGACATAGCGGGTGGAGAGACCCAGTACTTC.

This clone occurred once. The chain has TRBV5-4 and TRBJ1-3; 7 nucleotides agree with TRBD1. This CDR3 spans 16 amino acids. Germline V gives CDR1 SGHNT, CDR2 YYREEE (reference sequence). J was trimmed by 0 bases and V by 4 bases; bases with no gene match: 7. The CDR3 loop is CASSRQGSHSGNTIYF. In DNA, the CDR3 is TGTGCCAGCAGCCGACAGGGATCCCACTCTGGAAACACCATATATTTT.

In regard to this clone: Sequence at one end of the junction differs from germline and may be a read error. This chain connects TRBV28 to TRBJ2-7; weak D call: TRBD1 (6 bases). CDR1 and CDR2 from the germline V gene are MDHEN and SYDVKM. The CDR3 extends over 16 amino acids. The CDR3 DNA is TGTGCCAGCAGTCCCTCCGGGACAATTGTCTCCCACGAGCAGTACTTC. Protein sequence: CASSPSGTIVSHEQYF.

CDR3 bases: TGTGCCAGCAGTGATGAGGCAGGGTTTGGCAATCAGCCCCAGCATTTT. Its translation is CASSDEAGFGNQPQHF. The chain carries TRBV2 and TRBJ1-5; a weak D match, TRBD1 (5 bases). The V end lost 3 bases, the J end lost 2 bases, and 14 bases lay between the germline ends. Germline CDR1 SNHLY, CDR2 FYNNEI. This CDR3 contains 16 residues.

CDR3 amino acids: CASSLTRNTEAFF. CDR3 nucleotides: TGTGCCAGCAGCCTTACTCGGAACACTGAAGCTTTCTTT. The rearrangement links TRBV5-4 to TRBJ1-1; no reliable D call. This CDR3 is built from 13 residues. The germline CDR1 and CDR2 sequences are SGHNT and YYREEE (reference sequence). Trimming took 4 bases from V and 1 from J, leaving 8 bases between them.